The 7 T cell receptor beta chains in this list originate from one sample, sequenced in a study of blood T cells in healthy people across ages. A J-beta primer mix and a sample-barcoded 5' primer were used in a second PCR of roughly 6 to 11 cycles. TCRdb analysed the 5' RACE reads with MiXCR anew, one entry per CDR3 protein. The table has some 1.5 million distinct CDR3 sequences, less than 45% seen once. The sequencing sample was made of blood. These receptors all come from a young woman in good health.

Concerning this clonotype itself: A read error may account for a junction end that differs from germline. This sequence joins TRBV29-1 and TRBJ2-7; possible D gene TRBD2, 6 bases. CDR1 is SQVTM, CDR2 ANQGSEA, per germline. This CDR3 contains 12 residues. The chain's CDR3 is CSVETSSSEQYF. The CDR3 coding sequence is TGCAGCGTCGAAACTAGCTCCTCCGAGCAGTACTTC.

This clonotype was counted a few times. The chain couples TRBV7-2 to TRBJ2-7, with TRBD2 matching 9 bases. V lost 3 bases and J lost 2; bases outside the gene matches: 17. Germline-derived CDR1 and CDR2 are SGHTA and FQGNSA. The CDR3 runs 19 residues. DNA of the CDR3: TGTGCCAGCAGCTTTCGGAGCGGGGGGCATACGTCACATACCTACGAGCAGTACTTC. Translated: CASSFRSGGHTSHTYEQYF.

The chain carries TRBV28 and TRBJ1-1; 8 bases align to TRBD1. The CDR3 loop spans 16 amino acids. J was trimmed by 6 bases and V by 5 bases; bases with no gene match: 14. Germline CDR1 reads MDHEN; CDR2 reads SYDVKM. CDR3 bases: TGTGCCAGCAGTCCGATCAGGGGGCATAGTATCGCTGAAGCTTTCTTT. This sequence encodes CASSPIRGHSIAEAFF.

The rearrangement links TRBV5-5 to TRBJ2-2, with D maybe TRBD2 (7 bases). The germline V gene encodes CDR1 SGHKS and CDR2 YYEKEE (reference sequence). The CDR3 covers 17 residues. With 1 base removed from V and 5 bases from J, the gap between germline ends came to 18 bases. CDR3 in amino acids: CASSLNLMGGATGELFF. The CDR3 coding sequence is TGTGCCAGCAGCTTGAATCTAATGGGGGGGGCGACCGGGGAGCTGTTTTTT.

V gene TRBV20-1 combines with J gene TRBJ2-1; 9 bases line up with TRBD2. The CDR3 totals 14 residues. Germline V lookup: CDR1 DFQATT, CDR2 SNEGSKA (reference sequence). V was clipped by 5 bases and J by 7 bases; unmatched bases: 9. CDR3 nucleotides: TGCAGTGCTCCAGGACTAGCGAGGGGGAATGAGCAGTTCTTC. Its translation is CSAPGLARGNEQFF.

This clonotype was counted between two and nine times. The chain carries TRBV12-3 or TRBV12-4 and TRBJ2-7; 8 bases agree with TRBD1. V shed 5 bases, J shed 3 bases, and the junction held 6 bases outside the gene matches. CDR3 length: 14 amino acids. CDR3 region: CASSPRDRYYEQYF. DNA for the CDR3: TGTGCCAGCAGTCCGCGGGACAGGTACTACGAGCAGTACTTC.

The CDR3 DNA reads TGCGCCAGCAGCCTAGTATTTCGGGCCTCAAGACAAGCTTTCTTT. As protein: CASSLVFRASRQAFF. The V gene is TRBV4-1, the J gene TRBJ1-1; no firm D call. The CDR3 runs to 15 residues. Trimming shortened V by 4 bases and J by 9 bases, and 21 bases separated the two germline ends. Germline V gene lookup returns CDR1 MGHRA and CDR2 YSYEKL.